A single sample gave rise to the 6 T cell receptor beta chains below, sequenced in a study of T cells in localized non-small cell lung cancer. Data came from immunoSEQ multiplex PCR; TCRdb stores just in-frame clones and leaves some out. The repertoire has 10,000 to 15,000 clones, around 84% of them found once; the top ten carry roughly 60%. The sequences come from peripheral blood, collected before any cancer treatment. These TCRs come from a male donor at least 60 years old with stage III lung adenocarcinoma.

A remark on this clone: This CDR3 is also generated by other DNA sequences in the sample. The chain combines TRBV2 with TRBJ2-7; TRBD1 or TRBD2 may be the D gene (5 bases each). Germline V gene lookup returns CDR1 SNHLY and CDR2 FYNNEI. The V and J ends lost 6 bases and 3 bases respectively, with 33 bases between them. The length of the CDR3 is 20 residues. CDR3 sequence: CASSVIFGQGDPRNLYEQYF. The CDR3 DNA is TGTGCCAGCAGCGTTATTTTCGGGCAGGGAGATCCTCGTAATCTCTACGAGCAGTACTTC.

A few counts support this clone. The V and J genes are TRBV11-3 and TRBJ1-2; D is unclear. There are 15 residues in the CDR3. The V gene's germline CDR1 is SGHNT and CDR2 YENEEA. V was shortened by 1 base and J by 4 bases, with 13 bases between the two germline ends. The CDR3 is CASSLAATGLYGYTF. CDR3 bases: TGTGCCAGCAGCTTAGCGGCTACGGGCCTCTATGGCTACACCTTC.

V is TRBV25-1 and J is TRBJ1-4; D gene ambiguous. The germline gives CDR1 MGHDK, CDR2 SYGVNS. The CDR3 is 15 amino acids. V lost 1 base and J lost 7, with 13 bases in between. Here the CDR3 reads CASSELGGPVEKLFF. In DNA form, the CDR3 reads TGTGCCAGCAGTGAATTGGGCGGGCCTGTTGAAAAACTGTTTTTT.

The V gene is TRBV25-1, the J gene TRBJ2-1, with 11 bases that match TRBD2. Germline V gene sequence: CDR1 MGHDK, CDR2 SYGVNS. The trim removed 3 bases at V and 4 bases at J, leaving 8 bases unmatched. The CDR3 totals 17 residues. The chain's CDR3 is CASSDLTGTSGYNEQFF. The CDR3 bases are TGTGCCAGCAGTGACCTAACCGGGACTAGCGGTTACAATGAGCAGTTCTTC.

V is TRBV7-9 and J is TRBJ2-1; 10 bases are shared with TRBD2. V lost 3 bases and J lost 9; bases outside the gene matches: 5. Germline CDR1 SEHNR, CDR2 FQNEAQ (reference sequence). This CDR3 contains 14 residues. DNA of the CDR3: TGTGCCAGCAGCTTTCCTAGCGGGAGAGGTGAGCAGTTCTTC. Amino acids: CASSFPSGRGEQFF.

V and J are TRBV19 and TRBJ2-1; TRBD1 aligns across 8 bases. V shed 4 bases and J 4 bases; nucleotides not matched to a gene: 3. CDR1 is LNHDA and CDR2 is SQIVND in the germline V gene (reference sequence). The length of the CDR3 is 14 residues. The CDR3 region is CASSTGTGYNEQFF. In DNA form, the CDR3 reads TGTGCCAGTAGTACCGGGACAGGATACAATGAGCAGTTCTTC.